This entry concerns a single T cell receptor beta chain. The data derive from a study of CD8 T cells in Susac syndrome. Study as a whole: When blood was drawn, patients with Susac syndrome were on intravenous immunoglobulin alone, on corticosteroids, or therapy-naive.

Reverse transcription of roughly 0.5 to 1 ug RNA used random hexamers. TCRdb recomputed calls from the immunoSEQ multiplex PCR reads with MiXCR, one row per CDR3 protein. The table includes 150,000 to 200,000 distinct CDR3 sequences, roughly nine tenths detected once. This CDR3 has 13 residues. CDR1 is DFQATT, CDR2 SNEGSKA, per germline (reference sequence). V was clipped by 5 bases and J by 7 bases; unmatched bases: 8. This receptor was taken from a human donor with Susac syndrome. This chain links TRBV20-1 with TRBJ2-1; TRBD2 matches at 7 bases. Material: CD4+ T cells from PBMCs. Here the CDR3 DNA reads TGCAGTGCTCCTGGACTAGTCTTAAATGAGCAGTTCTTC. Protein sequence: CSAPGLVLNEQFF.